The 22 T cell receptor beta chains reported below all come from one sample, sequenced in a study of regulatory T cells in long-lasting Graves disease. Arm-PCR of CDR3 regions with iRepertoire HTBI primers generated TCR beta libraries. Using its own MiXCR run on the multiplex PCR reads, TCRdb lists one record per CDR3 protein. The sample lists over 350,000 distinct CDR3 sequences; less than 15% were seen once. Indicated time point: newly diagnosed GD, antithyroid drugs for less than 3 months. With RNA extracted from PBMCs as input, the TCR library was made. These data were likewise used in another study, on T cells in Graves' hyperthyroidism and ophthalmopathy.

Sequenced material: peripheral blood mononuclear cells (PBMCs), taken at new diagnosis, from a patient treated with antithyroid drugs. Every receptor here comes from a woman aged 50 to 60 with Graves disease.

With respect to this clonotype: It may be a read error: a sequence one base away is much more abundant. The chain links TRBV24-1 to TRBJ2-1; weak D call: TRBD2 (5 bases). V lost 5 bases to trimming and J lost 8 bases, with 15 bases between them. This CDR3 is 14 amino acids long. Germline V gene lookup returns CDR1 KGHDR and CDR2 SFDVKD. CDR3 DNA sequence: TGTGCCACCAGTGGGGGAGCCCCTCCCGATGAGCAGTTCTTC. As protein: CATSGGAPPDEQFF.

In its sample, this clonotype was seen a few times. Here the CDR3 reads CASSPLGQAQDEQYF. DNA for the CDR3: TGTGCCAGCTCACCGCTCGGACAGGCCCAGGACGAGCAGTACTTC. This chain joins TRBV18 and TRBJ2-7, with 7 bases identical to TRBD1. V shed 3 bases, J shed 5 bases, and the junction held 10 bases outside the gene matches. CDR3 size: 15 residues. Germline values: CDR1 KGHSH, CDR2 LQKENI.

The rearrangement uses TRBV7-2 and TRBJ2-3; 7 bases agree with TRBD2. V lost 1 base to trimming and J lost 3 bases; unmatched junction nucleotides: 16. This CDR3 comprises 19 residues. Germline CDR1 reads SGHTA; CDR2 reads FQGNSA. For the CDR3, the DNA is TGTGCCAGCAGCTTAGGAGGCGGGAGAACCGGCCAGGGTACAGATACGCAGTATTTT. Protein sequence: CASSLGGGRTGQGTDTQYF.

As to this clonotype: The germline gene is not matched at one end of the junction; a read error may be the cause. CDR3 protein: CVSSPNQETQYF. CDR3 sequence (DNA): TGTGTCAGCTCACCGAACCAAGAGACCCAGTACTTC. V gene TRBV18 combines with J gene TRBJ2-5; no clear D. Per germline, CDR1 KGHSH and CDR2 LQKENI. The CDR3 runs 12 residues.

This clonotype occurred a few times. J is TRBJ2-7 and V is TRBV5-4; 8 nucleotides align to TRBD2. V was clipped by 0 bases and J by 1 base; unmatched bases: 3. Germline assignment: CDR1 SGHNT and CDR2 YYREEE (reference sequence). The CDR3 is made up of 15 amino acids. CDR3 residues: CASSLDSGISYEQYF. CDR3 bases: TGTGCCAGCAGCTTGGATAGCGGGATTTCCTACGAGCAGTACTTC.

The table lists this clonotype with many counts. This chain uses TRBV20-1 with TRBJ2-7, with a weak D call TRBD2 (6 bases). V was pared by 0 bases and J by 3 bases, with 21 bases between. There are 17 residues in the CDR3. Per the germline V gene, CDR1 is DFQATT and CDR2 is SNEGSKA (reference sequence). The CDR3 is CSARDGISGYERYEQYF. CDR3 DNA: TGCAGTGCTAGAGATGGGATTAGCGGCTACGAACGCTACGAGCAGTACTTC.

Ten or more counts support this clonotype. The chain uses TRBV6-1 and TRBJ2-7; TRBD1 matches at 10 bases. The CDR3 is 15 residues long. V gave up 1 base and J gave up 3 bases; unmatched junction bases: 3. Germline V gene lookup returns CDR1 MNHNS and CDR2 SASEGT. The CDR3 loop is CASSEGTGGGYEQYF. In DNA form, the CDR3 reads TGTGCCAGCAGTGAAGGGACAGGGGGAGGCTACGAGCAGTACTTC.

Concerning this clonotype itself: A single base separates this from a much larger clone, so it may be a read error. V and J are TRBV7-9 and TRBJ1-1; D may be TRBD1 (5 bases). Germline loops: CDR1 SEHNR, CDR2 FQNEAQ (reference sequence). The CDR3 spans 13 residues. CDR3 protein: CVSGDGMNTEAFF. DNA of the CDR3: TGTGTCAGCGGGGACGGCATGAACACTGAAGCTTTCTTT.

The table lists this clonotype with many counts. The chain couples TRBV3-1 to TRBJ2-2; tentative D call: TRBD2 (6 bases). V lost 1 base and J 0 bases, leaving 6 bases between the germline ends. CDR3 size: 15 residues. Germline lookup yields CDR1 LGHDT and CDR2 YNNKEL (reference sequence). The CDR3 nucleotides are TGTGCCAGCAGCCAAGGGACTACGAACACCGGGGAGCTGTTTTTT. Its protein product is CASSQGTTNTGELFF.

This clonotype has more than one count but fewer than ten. J is TRBJ1-1 and V is TRBV10-2; D remains ambiguous. The germline CDR1 and CDR2 sequences are WSHSY and SAAADI. The CDR3 spans 13 residues. The V and J ends lost 5 bases and 4 bases respectively, with 11 bases between them. The CDR3 loop is CASSRYSGTEAFF. CDR3 DNA sequence: TGCGCCAGCAGTCGGTACAGTGGCACTGAAGCTTTCTTT.

The table lists this clonotype with many counts. This chain joins TRBV27 and TRBJ2-7, with D perhaps assigned TRBD1 or TRBD2 (5 bases each). The CDR3 runs 13 residues. Germline CDR1 MNHEY, CDR2 SMNVEV (reference sequence). V shed 3 bases and J shed 2 bases, with 8 bases lying between them. CDR3 nucleotides: TGTGCCAGCAGTTTGGGGGAACCCTACGAGCAGTACTTC. It translates to CASSLGEPYEQYF.

In the case of this clonotype: A single base separates this from a much larger clone, so it may be a read error. The chain uses TRBV11-2 and TRBJ2-4; 7 positions agree with TRBD1. This CDR3 region has 12 residues. Germline V gene data show CDR1 as SGHAT and CDR2 as FQNNGV. The V gene end was trimmed by 4 bases and the J gene end by 13 bases; junction bases not matched to a gene: 7. Here the CDR3 reads CASSWDSYGQYF. Here the CDR3 DNA reads TGTGCCAGCAGCTGGGACAGCTACGGGCAGTACTTC.

Comments on this clonotype: The likely explanation is a read error, given a far larger clone one base away. The V and J genes are TRBV11-2 and TRBJ2-1, with TRBD2 as a possible D gene (6 bases). Germline V lookup: CDR1 SGHAT, CDR2 FQNNGV. This CDR3 is built from 15 residues. CDR3 in DNA: TGTGCCAGCAGCTTTGGGGGGAGCTCCTTCAATGAGCAGTTCTTC. The encoded protein is CASSFGGSSFNEQFF.

This clonotype was recorded a few times. The junction shows a germline mismatch at one end, possibly a read error. The gene calls are TRBV2 and TRBJ1-6, with unresolved D. Per the germline V gene, CDR1 is SNHLY and CDR2 is FYNNEI. The CDR3 is 16 residues long. The CDR3 region has the DNA TGTACCAGCAGTGAAGTTGGTGGCAGCTATAATTCACCCCTCCACTTT. Translated: CTSSEVGGSYNSPLHF.

The genes are TRBV7-3 and TRBJ2-3; 9 bases match TRBD2. The CDR3 loop spans 19 amino acids. The ends lost 1 base at V and 4 bases at J; junction bases unmatched: 15. Germline V lookup: CDR1 SGHTA, CDR2 FQGTGA. This chain's CDR3 is CASSLMAPGAGGQSDTQYF. The CDR3 DNA is TGTGCCAGCAGCTTAATGGCACCCGGGGCGGGAGGGCAGTCAGATACGCAGTATTTT.

The chain is built from TRBV20-1 and TRBJ2-3; the match to TRBD2 covers 9 bases. The trim removed 4 bases at V and 8 bases at J, leaving 19 bases unmatched. The V gene's germline CDR1 is DFQATT and CDR2 SNEGSKA (reference sequence). CDR3 length equals 17 residues. CDR3 coding DNA: TGCAGTGCTAATATCGGTACCGGGACTAGCAAACAGGGTACGCAGTATTTT. Translation: CSANIGTGTSKQGTQYF.

The table lists this clonotype with many counts. This chain joins TRBV6-1 and TRBJ1-1; weak D call: TRBD1 (5 bases). The CDR3 is made up of 16 amino acids. Per germline, CDR1 MNHNS and CDR2 SASEGT. Trimming shortened V by 7 bases and J by 2 bases, and 20 bases separated the two germline ends. The CDR3 spells CASIDRGDRFNTEAFF. The CDR3 nucleotides are TGTGCCAGCATCGACCGGGGCGACAGATTTAACACTGAAGCTTTCTTT.

This clonotype was counted many times. The V gene is TRBV5-6, the J gene TRBJ2-2; TRBD2 matches 14 bases. Germline loops: CDR1 SGHDT, CDR2 YYEEEE. CDR3 length: 18 residues. Germline trimming cut 4 bases from V and 7 bases from J; bases unmatched to any gene: 12. The CDR3 bases are TGTGCCAGCAGCACCTGGGGACTAGCGGGAGATCGTGGCGGGGAGCTGTTTTTT. It is translated as CASSTWGLAGDRGGELFF.

This clonotype came up many times. The chain has TRBV7-2 and TRBJ2-1; 8 nucleotides match TRBD2. Trimming took 1 base from V and 3 from J; bases not matched to a gene: 5. The CDR3 has 16 amino acids. Germline V gives CDR1 SGHTA, CDR2 FQGNSA. CDR3 sequence (DNA): TGTGCCAGCAGCTTAGTTAGCGGGGCTCTCTACAATGAGCAGTTCTTC. Its protein is CASSLVSGALYNEQFF.

This clonotype was counted at least ten times. The chain links TRBV5-6 to TRBJ1-1, with D uncertain. The germline CDR1 and CDR2 sequences are SGHDT and YYEEEE. Trimming shortened V by 2 bases and J by 6 bases, and 14 bases separated the two germline ends. The CDR3 extends over 14 amino acids. CDR3 nucleotide sequence: TGTGCCAGCAGCTTTGAGAGCGTTCGGGCTGAAGCTTTCTTT. It specifies CASSFESVRAEAFF.

In its sample, this clonotype was seen many times. The V call is TRBV28, the J call TRBJ1-5; D may be TRBD1 (5 bases). The CDR3 extends over 13 amino acids. V lost 8 bases, J lost 0 bases, and 8 bases lay in between. Germline values: CDR1 MDHEN, CDR2 SYDVKM. In DNA, the CDR3 is TGTGCCAGCGTGGACATTAGCAATCAGCCCCAGCATTTT. This encodes CASVDISNQPQHF.

This clonotype was observed at least ten times. In DNA form, the CDR3 reads TGTGCCAGCAGTTCCGTGGCCTCGGGACACGCCTACGAGCAGTACTTC. It specifies CASSSVASGHAYEQYF. The rearrangement uses TRBV28 and TRBJ2-7, with a possible D match to TRBD1 (6 bases). V lost 4 bases and J lost 2, with 18 bases in between. The CDR3 is made up of 16 amino acids. Germline loops: CDR1 MDHEN, CDR2 SYDVKM.